Presented here are 3 T cell receptor beta chains from one specimen sequenced in a study of response to subunit inactivated influenza vaccine. One entry per CDR3 protein, called by TCRdb with MiXCR from the RT-PCR reads. The sample lists 500,000 to 600,000 distinct CDR3 sequences; 13% to 15% were seen once. The sequencing used PBMCs from blood, collected approximately 12 days after vaccination. The receptors here all came from a man aged 45-60 years who received an inactivated influenza vaccine.

The chain recombines TRBV12-3 or TRBV12-4 with TRBJ1-5, with 9 bases that match TRBD1. Trimming at V came to 5 bases and at J to 4 bases, leaving 6 bases not matched to a gene. The CDR3 is 15 amino acids. CDR3 loop: CASSINRGRNQPQHF. The CDR3 region has the DNA TGTGCCAGCAGTATCAACAGGGGGCGAAATCAGCCCCAGCATTTT.

This clonotype was counted a few times. The CDR3 bases are TGCGCCAGCACCGGGACAGGGGGCCCTGAGCAGTTCTTC. It codes for CASTGTGGPEQFF. J is TRBJ2-1 and V is TRBV5-1; 12 bases map to TRBD1. The CDR3 loop spans 13 amino acids. The germline gives CDR1 SGHRS, CDR2 YFSETQ. Trimming at V came to 6 bases and at J to 9 bases, leaving 4 bases not matched to a gene.

This clonotype has a handful of counts. This chain joins TRBV6-2 or TRBV6-3 and TRBJ2-1; 10 nucleotides line up with TRBD2. Germline CDR1 and CDR2: MNHEY and SVGEGT. Trimming at V came to 9 bases and at J to 2 bases, leaving 10 bases not matched to a gene. This CDR3 is 16 amino acids long. CDR3 amino acids: CASLGLAGVPYNEQFF. The CDR3, as DNA: TGTGCCAGTCTGGGGCTAGCGGGAGTTCCCTACAATGAGCAGTTCTTC.